A single sample is the source of the 13 T cell receptor beta chains below, sequenced in a study of cytomegalovirus exposure and HLA in healthy donors. The PCR ran on 60 Vbeta and 13 Jbeta primers. Generated by immunoSEQ multiplex PCR, the TCRdb table keeps only in-frame clones and is missing some. The sample lists 120,000 or so clones, around four fifths occurring once. The sequenced sample consisted of PBMCs. These receptors were obtained from a male donor in good health and CMV-seropositive.

This chain links TRBV15 with TRBJ2-2, with D tentatively TRBD1 (5 bases). Germline loops: CDR1 LNHNV, CDR2 YYDKDF (reference sequence). The CDR3 extends over 15 amino acids. The ends were cut back, 5 bases at V and 4 bases at J, with 14 bases in the middle. The CDR3 DNA is TGTGCCACCAGCGGGCCGACAGCGACCACCGGGGAGCTGTTTTTT. Encoded protein: CATSGPTATTGELFF. The full variable domain, with the rest looked up from reference TRBV15 and TRBJ2-2, is DAMVIQNPRYQVTQFGKPVTLSCSQTLNHNVMYWYQQKSSQAPKLLFHYYDKDFNNEADTPDNFQSRRPNTSFCFLDIRSPGLGDTAMYLCATSGPTATTGELFFGEGSRLTVL.

The J gene is TRBJ2-2, the V gene TRBV6-5; D not resolved. The CDR3 loop spans 11 amino acids. Trimming removed 5 bases from V and 6 bases from J, with 4 bases in between. Germline V gene data show CDR1 as MNHEY and CDR2 as SVGAGI. The CDR3 protein is CASSTAGELFF. In DNA, the CDR3 is TGTGCCAGCAGTACAGCCGGGGAGCTGTTTTTT.

Only one count was recorded for this clone. The genes are TRBV6-5 and TRBJ2-7; 8 bases line up with TRBD1. V was pared by 4 bases and J by 3 bases, with 5 bases of the junction left unmatched. The V gene's germline CDR1 is MNHEY and CDR2 SVGAGI. This CDR3 has 14 residues. CDR3 protein: CASSSDRGSYEQYF. CDR3 nucleotides: TGTGCCAGCAGTTCCGACAGGGGAAGCTACGAGCAGTACTTC.

This clone was found once. The V gene is TRBV6-5, the J gene TRBJ1-2, with D unclear. This CDR3 contains 14 residues. V was cut by 6 bases and J by 4 bases, with 15 bases left in between. Germline loops: CDR1 MNHEY, CDR2 SVGAGI. The CDR3 loop is CASSLRREIYGYTF. The CDR3 nucleotides read TGTGCCAGCAGCCTAAGGCGGGAGATCTATGGCTACACCTTC.

The V and J genes are TRBV27 and TRBJ1-3; D is possibly TRBD1 (5 bases). The CDR3 consists of 16 residues. The germline V and J ends were trimmed by 5 bases and 0 bases, with 14 bases remaining between them. CDR1 and CDR2 from the germline V gene are MNHEY and SMNVEV (reference sequence). The CDR3, as DNA: TGTGCCAGCAGTCGTCAGGGCACCTTCTCTGGAAACACCATATATTTT. This translates into CASSRQGTFSGNTIYF.

This rearrangement joins TRBV7-6 to TRBJ1-5, with D possibly TRBD1 on 5 matching bases. Germline V gives CDR1 SGHVS, CDR2 FNYEAQ. The CDR3 is 16 amino acids. Trimming removed 5 bases from V and 1 base from J, with 15 bases in between. CDR3 nucleotides: TGTGCCAGCAGCGCCTATGGGGGGGGAAGCAATCAGCCCCAGCATTTT. It encodes CASSAYGGGSNQPQHF.

V usage is TRBV30 and J usage is TRBJ2-5, with 7 bases matching TRBD1. Germline loops: CDR1 GTSNPN, CDR2 SVGIG (reference sequence). The CDR3 loop spans 15 amino acids. The trim removed 4 bases at V and 1 base at J, leaving 9 bases unmatched. The CDR3 DNA sequence: TGTGCCTGGAAGGGGGCAGGCCTGATCCAAGAGACCCAGTACTTC. It translates to CAWKGAGLIQETQYF.

This chain links TRBV27 with TRBJ2-1; D perhaps matches TRBD2 (6 bases). Trimming stripped 1 base from V and 7 bases from J, with 17 bases between. CDR3 length: 16 amino acids. Germline assignment: CDR1 MNHEY and CDR2 SMNVEV (reference sequence). The CDR3 DNA is TGTGCCAGCAGTTTATTAGGGCGGGGCGGCGGGAATGAGCAGTTCTTC. It yields the protein CASSLLGRGGGNEQFF.

This sequence joins TRBV6-6 and TRBJ2-7, with TRBD1 identical over 8 bases. Trimming at V came to 2 bases and at J to 6 bases, leaving 6 bases not matched to a gene. CDR1 is MNHNY, CDR2 SVGAGI, per germline (reference sequence). The CDR3 length is 14 residues. For the CDR3, the DNA is TGTGCCAGCAGTTACGGACAGGGAGTACGCGAGCAGTACTTC. Protein product: CASSYGQGVREQYF.

The chain couples TRBV5-4 to TRBJ1-1, with D unresolved. This CDR3 spans 12 amino acids. V lost 0 bases to trimming and J lost 5 bases, with 5 bases between them. Germline lookup yields CDR1 SGHNT and CDR2 YYREEE (reference sequence). The DNA of the CDR3 is TGTGCCAGCAGCTTGGGTTCTACTGAAGCTTTCTTT. Translation gives CASSLGSTEAFF.

The chain links TRBV11-2 to TRBJ2-7; TRBD2 matches 7 bases. Losses at the gene ends were 10 bases for V and 3 bases for J; bases not matched to a gene: 18. CDR3 size: 16 residues. CDR1 is SGHAT and CDR2 is FQNNGV in the germline V gene. Here the CDR3 DNA reads TGTGCCACCGGAACCCCCGGCGGGAGTACCAACTACGAGCAGTACTTC. Translation gives CATGTPGGSTNYEQYF.

The chain recombines TRBV15 with TRBJ2-7; weak D call: TRBD2 (7 bases). V was clipped by 4 bases and J by 2 bases, with 15 bases between them. This CDR3 has 15 residues. Germline V lookup: CDR1 LNHNV, CDR2 YYDKDF (reference sequence). The CDR3, as DNA: TGTGCCACCAGCAAGGGGGGACTATCCACCTACGAGCAGTACTTC. As protein: CATSKGGLSTYEQYF.

V is TRBV18 and J is TRBJ2-7; 11 positions agree with TRBD2. This CDR3 is built from 16 residues. Losses at the gene ends were 2 bases for V and 2 bases for J; bases not matched to a gene: 5. Germline V gene lookup returns CDR1 KGHSH and CDR2 LQKENI. The CDR3 DNA follows: TGTGCCAGCTCACCAACTAGCGGGAGTTCCACCTACGAGCAGTACTTC. Protein sequence: CASSPTSGSSTYEQYF.